This T cell receptor (beta chain) was sequenced during a study of CD8 T cells in Susac syndrome. CD8+ and CD4+ T cells circulating in blood were sequenced for TCR beta. Treatment-naive patients with stable or active relapsing-remitting disease were the multiple sclerosis controls. TEMRA cells underwent FACS enrichment and CD8+ and CD4+ T cells underwent negative isolation. A quantity of about 0.45 to 1 ug RNA underwent reverse transcription using random hexamers. TCRdb called the immunoSEQ multiplex PCR reads again in MiXCR, with one record for every CDR3 protein. The sample has 190,000 or so distinct CDR3 sequences, more than 90% seen once. Germline V gives CDR1 SQVTM, CDR2 ANQGSEA. Trimming stripped 6 bases from V and 5 bases from J, with 16 bases between. CDR3 length equals 13 residues.

The sequence came from a human donor with multiple sclerosis. Sequenced material: CD4+ T cells from PBMCs. The J gene is TRBJ2-5, the V gene TRBV29-1, with D unresolved. The DNA for the CDR3 is TGCAGCGTCCGTCGAGGTGAAATGGAGACCCAGTACTTC. It codes for CSVRRGEMETQYF.